This TCR beta chain was identified during a study of cytotoxic CD8 clonotypes in ibrutinib-treated CLL. Findings and caveats of the study: Sampling times, which were not matched between the groups, differed between sustained-remission patients and progressing patients. Public clonotypes were rare and shrank or held steady on treatment.

CDR1 and CDR2 from the germline V gene are SGHAT and FQNNGV. Trimming removed 2 bases from V and 7 bases from J; junction bases left unmatched: 8. The CDR3 is made up of 15 amino acids. Concerning this clone itself: The antigen remains undetermined.

Assay used: immunoSEQ multiplex PCR; TCRdb lists only in-frame clones, some missing. The table lists some 200,000 clones, roughly three quarters of them singletons. The clonotype was recovered from a human donor with chronic lymphocytic leukemia. Sequenced here: PBMCs, sampled after 12 months of ibrutinib treatment. The V call is TRBV11-2, the J call TRBJ2-7; 10 bases are a match to TRBD2. CDR3 residues: CASSLFSSGRGEQYF. CDR3 coding DNA: TGTGCCAGCAGCTTATTCTCTAGCGGGAGAGGGGAGCAGTACTTC.